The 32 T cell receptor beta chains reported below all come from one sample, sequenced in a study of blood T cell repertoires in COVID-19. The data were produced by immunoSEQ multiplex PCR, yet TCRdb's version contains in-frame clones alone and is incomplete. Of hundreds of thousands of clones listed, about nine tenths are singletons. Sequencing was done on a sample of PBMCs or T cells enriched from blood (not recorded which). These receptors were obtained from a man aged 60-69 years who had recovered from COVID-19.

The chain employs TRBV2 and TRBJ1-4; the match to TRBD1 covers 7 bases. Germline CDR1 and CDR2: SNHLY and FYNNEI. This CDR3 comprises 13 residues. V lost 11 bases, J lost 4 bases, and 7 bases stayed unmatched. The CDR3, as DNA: TGTGCCGCTACCGGGACAGTTAATGAAAAACTGTTTTTT. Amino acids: CAATGTVNEKLFF.

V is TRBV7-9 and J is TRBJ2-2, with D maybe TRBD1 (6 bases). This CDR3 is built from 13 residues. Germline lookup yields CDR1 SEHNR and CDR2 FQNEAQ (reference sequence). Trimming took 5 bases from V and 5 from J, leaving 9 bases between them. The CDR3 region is CASSPTGTGELFF. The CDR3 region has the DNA TGTGCCAGCAGCCCCACAGGGACCGGGGAGCTGTTTTTT.

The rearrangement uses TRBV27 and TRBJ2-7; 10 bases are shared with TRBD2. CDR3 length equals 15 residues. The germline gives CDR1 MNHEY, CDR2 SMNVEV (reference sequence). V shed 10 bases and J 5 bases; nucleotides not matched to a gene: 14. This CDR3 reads CATTGGLAGVNEQYF. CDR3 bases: TGTGCCACCACTGGGGGGCTAGCGGGAGTCAACGAGCAGTACTTC.

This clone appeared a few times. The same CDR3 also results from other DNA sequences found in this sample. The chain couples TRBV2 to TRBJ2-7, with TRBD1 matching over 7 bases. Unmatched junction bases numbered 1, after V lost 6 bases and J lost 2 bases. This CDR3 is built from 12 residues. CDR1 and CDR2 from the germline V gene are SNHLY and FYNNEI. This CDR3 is CASRDRAYEQYF. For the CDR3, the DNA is TGTGCCAGCAGAGACAGGGCCTACGAGCAGTACTTC.

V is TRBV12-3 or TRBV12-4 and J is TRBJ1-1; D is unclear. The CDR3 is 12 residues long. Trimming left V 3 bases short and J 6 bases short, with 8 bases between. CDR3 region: CASSFISAEAFF. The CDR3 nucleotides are TGTGCCAGCAGTTTTATAAGCGCTGAAGCTTTCTTT.

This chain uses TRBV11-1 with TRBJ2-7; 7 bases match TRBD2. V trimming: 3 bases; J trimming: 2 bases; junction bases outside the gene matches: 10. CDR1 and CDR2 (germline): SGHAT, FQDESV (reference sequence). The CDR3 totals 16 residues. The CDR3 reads CASSFLRGSGPYEQYF. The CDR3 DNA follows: TGTGCCAGCAGCTTTCTACGCGGGAGTGGGCCCTACGAGCAGTACTTC.

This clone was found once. The DNA for the CDR3 is TGTGCCATCAGTGAGAGTCTAGCGGGAGCCCACGAGCAGTACTTC. It encodes CAISESLAGAHEQYF. The chain joins TRBV10-3 to TRBJ2-7; TRBD2 matches 10 bases. Germline V gene lookup returns CDR1 ENHRY and CDR2 SYGVKD. Germline trimming cut 2 bases from V and 5 bases from J; bases unmatched to any gene: 6. The CDR3 loop spans 15 amino acids.

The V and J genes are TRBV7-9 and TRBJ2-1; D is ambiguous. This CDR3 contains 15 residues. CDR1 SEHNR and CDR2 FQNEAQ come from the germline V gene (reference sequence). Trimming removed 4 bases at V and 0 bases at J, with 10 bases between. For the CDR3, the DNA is TGTGCCAGCAGCTCCGACTCGAGCTCCTACAATGAGCAGTTCTTC. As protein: CASSSDSSSYNEQFF.

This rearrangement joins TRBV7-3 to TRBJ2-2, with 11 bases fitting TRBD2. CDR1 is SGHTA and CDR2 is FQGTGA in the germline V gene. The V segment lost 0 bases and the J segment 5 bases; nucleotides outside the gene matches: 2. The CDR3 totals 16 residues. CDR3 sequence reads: CASSLTTSGSTGELFF. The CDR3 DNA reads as TGTGCCAGCAGCTTAACCACTAGCGGGAGTACCGGGGAGCTGTTTTTT.

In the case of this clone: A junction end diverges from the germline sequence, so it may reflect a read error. This CDR3 reads CASCLTSGPLDTQYF. The DNA for the CDR3 is TGTGCCAGCTGCTTGACTAGCGGACCCTTGGATACGCAGTATTTT. The chain recombines TRBV7-2 with TRBJ2-3; 9 bases line up with TRBD2. The length of the CDR3 is 15 residues. Per germline, CDR1 SGHTA and CDR2 FQGNSA.

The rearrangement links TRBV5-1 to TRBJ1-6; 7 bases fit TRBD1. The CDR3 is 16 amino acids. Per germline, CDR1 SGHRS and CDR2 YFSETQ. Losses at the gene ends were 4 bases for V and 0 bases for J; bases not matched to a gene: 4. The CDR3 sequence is CASSEQGSSYNSPLHF. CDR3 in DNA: TGCGCCAGCAGCGAACAGGGGAGCTCCTATAATTCACCCCTCCACTTT. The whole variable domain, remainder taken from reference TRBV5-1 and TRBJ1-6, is KAGVTQTPRYLIKTRGQQVTLSCSPISGHRSVSWYQQTPGQGLQFLFEYFSETQRNKGNFPGRFSGRQFSNSRSEMNVSTLELGDSALYLCASSEQGSSYNSPLHFGNGTRLTVT.

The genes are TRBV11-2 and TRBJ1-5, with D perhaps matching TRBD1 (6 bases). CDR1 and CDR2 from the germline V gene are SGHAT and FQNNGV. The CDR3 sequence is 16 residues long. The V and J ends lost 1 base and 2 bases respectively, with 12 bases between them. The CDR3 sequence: CASSLGGGRGNQPQHF. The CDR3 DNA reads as TGTGCCAGCAGCTTAGGTGGGGGCCGCGGCAATCAGCCCCAGCATTTT.

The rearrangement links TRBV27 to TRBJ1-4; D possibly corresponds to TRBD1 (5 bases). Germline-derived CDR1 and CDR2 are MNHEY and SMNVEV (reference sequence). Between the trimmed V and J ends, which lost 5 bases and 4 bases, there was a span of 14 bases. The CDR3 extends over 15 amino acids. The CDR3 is CASSGNGGLNEKLFF. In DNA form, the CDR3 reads TGTGCCAGCAGTGGGAACGGGGGTCTTAATGAAAAACTGTTTTTT.

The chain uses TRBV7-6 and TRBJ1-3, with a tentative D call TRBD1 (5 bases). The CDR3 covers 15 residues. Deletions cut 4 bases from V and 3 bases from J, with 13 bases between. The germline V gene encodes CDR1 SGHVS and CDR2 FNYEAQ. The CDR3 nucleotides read TGTGCCAGCAGCTCCCAGGGTTCAGGTGGAAACACCATATATTTT. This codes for CASSSQGSGGNTIYF.

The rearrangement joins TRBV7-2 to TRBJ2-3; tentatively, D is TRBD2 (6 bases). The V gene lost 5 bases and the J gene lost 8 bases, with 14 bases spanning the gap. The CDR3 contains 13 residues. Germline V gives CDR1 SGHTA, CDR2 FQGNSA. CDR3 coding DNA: TGTGCCAGCAGCATAGGGACTGAACTTACGCAGTATTTT. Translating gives CASSIGTELTQYF.

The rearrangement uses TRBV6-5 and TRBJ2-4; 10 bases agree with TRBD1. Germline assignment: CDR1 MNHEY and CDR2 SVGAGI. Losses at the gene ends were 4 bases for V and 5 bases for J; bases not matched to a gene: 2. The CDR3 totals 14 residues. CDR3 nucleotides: TGTGCCAGCAGTTCGGACAGGGGGGAAAACATTCAGTACTTC. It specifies CASSSDRGENIQYF.

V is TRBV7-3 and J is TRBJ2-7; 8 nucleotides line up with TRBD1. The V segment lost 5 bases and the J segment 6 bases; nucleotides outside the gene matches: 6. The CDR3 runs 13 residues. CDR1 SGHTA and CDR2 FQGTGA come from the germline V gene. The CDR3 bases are TGTGCCAGCAGCCTCTTCACAGGGGGCGAGCAGTACTTC. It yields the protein CASSLFTGGEQYF. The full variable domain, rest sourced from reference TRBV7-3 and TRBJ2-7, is GAGVSQTPSNKVTEKGKYVELRCDPISGHTALYWYRQSLGQGPEFLIYFQGTGAADDSGLPNDRFFAVRPEGSVSTLKIQRTERGDSAVYLCASSLFTGGEQYFGPGTRLTVT.

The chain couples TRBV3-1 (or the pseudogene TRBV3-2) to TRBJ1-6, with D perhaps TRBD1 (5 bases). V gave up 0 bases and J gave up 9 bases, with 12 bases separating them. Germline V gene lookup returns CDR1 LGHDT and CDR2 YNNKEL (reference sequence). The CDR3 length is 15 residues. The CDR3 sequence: CASSQDHGGSSPLHF. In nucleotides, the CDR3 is TGTGCCAGCAGCCAAGATCACGGGGGTAGTTCACCCCTCCACTTT.

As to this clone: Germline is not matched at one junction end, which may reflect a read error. The CDR3 nucleotides read TGTGCCAGCAGCCTAACTAGCCTCCCTAGGAATGAGCAGTTCTTC. This gives the protein CASSLTSLPRNEQFF. The rearrangement joins TRBV7-3 to TRBJ2-1, with TRBD2 as a possible D gene (6 bases). CDR1 SGHTA and CDR2 FQGTGA come from the germline V gene. The CDR3 has 15 amino acids.

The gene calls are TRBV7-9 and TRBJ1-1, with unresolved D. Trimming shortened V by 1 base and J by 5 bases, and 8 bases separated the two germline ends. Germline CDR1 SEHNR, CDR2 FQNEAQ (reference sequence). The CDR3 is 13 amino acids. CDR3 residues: CASSLEVGTEAFF. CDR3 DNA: TGTGCCAGCAGCTTAGAGGTCGGGACTGAAGCTTTCTTT.

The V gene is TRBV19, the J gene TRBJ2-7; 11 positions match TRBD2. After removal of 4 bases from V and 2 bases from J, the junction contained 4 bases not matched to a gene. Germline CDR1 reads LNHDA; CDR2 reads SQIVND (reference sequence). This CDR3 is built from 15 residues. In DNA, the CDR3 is TGTGCCAGTAGTACTCTAGCGGGGGGAACCTACGAGCAGTACTTC. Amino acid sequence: CASSTLAGGTYEQYF.

The CDR3: CASSLGRNYGYTF. CDR3 nucleotide sequence: TGTGCCAGCAGCTTAGGCCGGAACTATGGCTACACCTTC. The chain recombines TRBV13 with TRBJ1-2, with D unresolved. This CDR3 contains 13 residues. V lost 0 bases and J 2 bases, leaving 4 bases between the germline ends. CDR1 and CDR2 (germline): PRHDT, FYEKMQ (reference sequence). The entire variable domain, with the rest obtained from reference TRBV13 and TRBJ1-2, is as follows: AAGVIQSPRHLIKEKRETATLKCYPIPRHDTVYWYQQGPGQDPQFLISFYEKMQSDKGSIPDRFSAQQFSDYHSELNMSSLELGDSALYFCASSLGRNYGYTFGSGTRLTVV.

The CDR3 coding sequence is TGTGCCTGGAGTGTACTAGCGGGAGGGAACACAGATACGCAGTATTTT. Protein sequence: CAWSVLAGGNTDTQYF. This chain connects TRBV30 to TRBJ2-3; the match to TRBD2 covers 13 bases. Germline assignment: CDR1 GTSNPN and CDR2 SVGIG (reference sequence). Trimming at V came to 0 bases and at J to 2 bases, leaving 2 bases not matched to a gene. The CDR3 contains 16 residues. The full variable domain, with the rest looked up from reference TRBV30 and TRBJ2-3, is SQTIHQWPATLVQPVGSPLSLECTVEGTSNPNLYWYRQAAGRGLQLLFYSVGIGQISSEVPQNLSASRPQDRQFILSSKKLLLSDSGFYLCAWSVLAGGNTDTQYFGPGTRLTVL.

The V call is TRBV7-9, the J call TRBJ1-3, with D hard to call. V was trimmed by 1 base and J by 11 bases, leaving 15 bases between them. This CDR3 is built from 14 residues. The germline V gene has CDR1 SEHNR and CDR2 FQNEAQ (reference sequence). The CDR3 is CASSLESQGAPIYF. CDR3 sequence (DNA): TGTGCCAGCAGCTTAGAGTCTCAAGGAGCCCCCATATATTTT.

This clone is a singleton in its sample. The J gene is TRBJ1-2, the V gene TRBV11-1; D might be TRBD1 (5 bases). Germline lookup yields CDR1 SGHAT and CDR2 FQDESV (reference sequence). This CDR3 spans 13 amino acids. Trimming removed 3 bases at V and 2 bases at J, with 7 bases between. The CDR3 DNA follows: TGTGCCAGCAGCTTCGCAGGGAACTATGGCTACACCTTC. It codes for CASSFAGNYGYTF.

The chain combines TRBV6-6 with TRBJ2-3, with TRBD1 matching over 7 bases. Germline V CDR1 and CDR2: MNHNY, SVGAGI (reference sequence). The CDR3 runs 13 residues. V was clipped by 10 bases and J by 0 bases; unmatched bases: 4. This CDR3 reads CATTGQSTDTQYF. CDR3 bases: TGTGCCACTACGGGACAGAGCACAGATACGCAGTATTTT.

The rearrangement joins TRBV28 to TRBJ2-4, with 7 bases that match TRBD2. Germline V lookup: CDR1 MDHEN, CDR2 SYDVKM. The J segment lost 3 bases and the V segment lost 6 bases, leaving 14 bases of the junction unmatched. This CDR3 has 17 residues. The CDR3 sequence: CASRAGTNIYSKNIQYF. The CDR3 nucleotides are TGTGCCAGCAGGGCCGGGACTAACATTTATAGCAAAAACATTCAGTACTTC. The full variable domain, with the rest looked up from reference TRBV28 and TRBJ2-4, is DVKVTQSSRYLVKRTGEKVFLECVQDMDHENMFWYRQDPGLGLRLIYFSYDVKMKEKGDIPEGYSVSREKKERFSLILESASTNQTSMYLCASRAGTNIYSKNIQYFGAGTRLSVL.

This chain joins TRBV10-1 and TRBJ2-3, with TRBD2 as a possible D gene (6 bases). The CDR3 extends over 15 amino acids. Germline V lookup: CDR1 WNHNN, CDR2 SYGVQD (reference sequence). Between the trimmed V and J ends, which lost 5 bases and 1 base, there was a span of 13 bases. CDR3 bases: TGCGCCAGCAGTTCCGGGAGAGCTGGCACAGATACGCAGTATTTT. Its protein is CASSSGRAGTDTQYF.

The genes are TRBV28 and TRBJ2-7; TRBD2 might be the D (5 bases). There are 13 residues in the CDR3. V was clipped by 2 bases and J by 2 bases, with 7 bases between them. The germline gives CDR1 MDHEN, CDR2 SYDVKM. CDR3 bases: TGTGCCAGCAGTTTAACGACTACCTACGAGCAGTACTTC. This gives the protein CASSLTTTYEQYF.

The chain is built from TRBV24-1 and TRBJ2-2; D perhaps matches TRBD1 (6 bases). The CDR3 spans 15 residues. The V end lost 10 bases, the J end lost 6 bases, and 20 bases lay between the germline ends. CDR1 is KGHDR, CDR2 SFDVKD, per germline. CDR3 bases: TGTGCCACGTCCTTAGTAGGGGGAGTCCCCGGGGAGCTGTTTTTT. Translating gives CATSLVGGVPGELFF.

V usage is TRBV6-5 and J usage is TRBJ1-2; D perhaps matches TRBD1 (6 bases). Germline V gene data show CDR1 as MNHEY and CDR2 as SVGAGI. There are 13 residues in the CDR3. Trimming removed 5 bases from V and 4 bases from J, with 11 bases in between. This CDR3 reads CASSQQGGYGYTF. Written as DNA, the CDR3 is TGTGCCAGCAGTCAACAGGGTGGCTATGGCTACACCTTC.

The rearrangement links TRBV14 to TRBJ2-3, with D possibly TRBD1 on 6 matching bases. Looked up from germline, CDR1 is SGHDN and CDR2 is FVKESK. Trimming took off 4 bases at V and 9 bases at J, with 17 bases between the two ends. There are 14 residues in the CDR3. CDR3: CASSPAGQPRTQYF. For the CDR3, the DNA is TGTGCCAGCAGCCCAGCCGGACAGCCACGGACGCAGTATTTT.